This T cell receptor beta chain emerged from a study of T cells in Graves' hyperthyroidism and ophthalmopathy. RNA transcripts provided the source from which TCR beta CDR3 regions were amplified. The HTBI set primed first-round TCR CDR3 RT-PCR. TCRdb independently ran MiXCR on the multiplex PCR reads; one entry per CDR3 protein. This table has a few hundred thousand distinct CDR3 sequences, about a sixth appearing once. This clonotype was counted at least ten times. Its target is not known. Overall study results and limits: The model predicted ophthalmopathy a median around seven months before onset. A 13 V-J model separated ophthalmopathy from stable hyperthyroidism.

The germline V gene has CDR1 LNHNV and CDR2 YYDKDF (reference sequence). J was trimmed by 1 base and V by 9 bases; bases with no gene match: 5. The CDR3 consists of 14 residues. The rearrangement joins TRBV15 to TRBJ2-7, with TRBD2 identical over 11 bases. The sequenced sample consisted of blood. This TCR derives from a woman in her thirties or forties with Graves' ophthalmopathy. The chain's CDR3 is CATTLAGGSYEQYF. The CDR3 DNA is TGTGCCACAACCCTAGCGGGAGGATCCTACGAGCAGTACTTC.